Detailed here is one T cell receptor (beta chain). Its antigen is unidentified. The sample belongs to a study of response to subunit inactivated influenza vaccine. Germline lookup yields CDR1 ENHRY and CDR2 SYGVKD. The CDR3 is 13 amino acids. The ends were cut back, 4 bases at V and 3 bases at J, with 10 bases in the middle. Study-wide findings and caveats: Few additional T cells are recruited per seasonal influenza vaccination, authors suggested.

Each CDR3 protein gets one entry after TCRdb re-called the RT-PCR reads with MiXCR. The sample records approximately 490,000 distinct CDR3 sequences, approximately 6.9% being singletons. This chain connects TRBV10-3 to TRBJ2-7; D gene uncertain. The TCR comes from a man between 50 and 70 years old who received an inactivated influenza vaccine. Sequencing was performed on PBMCs from blood, taken around 25 months after vaccination. Here the CDR3 reads CAISGRNLYEQYF. The CDR3 DNA sequence: TGTGCCATCAGTGGTAGAAACCTCTACGAGCAGTACTTC.